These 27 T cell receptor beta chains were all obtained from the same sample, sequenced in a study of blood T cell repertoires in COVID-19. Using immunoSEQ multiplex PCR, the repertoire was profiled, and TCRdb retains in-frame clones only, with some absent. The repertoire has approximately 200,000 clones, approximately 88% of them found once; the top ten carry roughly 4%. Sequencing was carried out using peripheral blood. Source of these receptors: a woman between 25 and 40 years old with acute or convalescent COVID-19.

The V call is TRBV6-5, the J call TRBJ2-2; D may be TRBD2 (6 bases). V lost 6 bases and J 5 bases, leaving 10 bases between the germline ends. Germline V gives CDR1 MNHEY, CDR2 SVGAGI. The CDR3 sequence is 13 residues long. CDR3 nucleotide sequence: TGTGCCAGCAGGGGACTCTTAACCGGGGAGCTGTTTTTT. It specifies CASRGLLTGELFF.

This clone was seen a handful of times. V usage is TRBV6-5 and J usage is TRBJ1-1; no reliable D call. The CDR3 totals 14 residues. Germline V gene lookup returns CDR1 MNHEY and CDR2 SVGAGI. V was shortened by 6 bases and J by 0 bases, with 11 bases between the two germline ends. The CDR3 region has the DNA TGTGCCAGCAGAGCCGGGATCCTGAACACTGAAGCTTTCTTT. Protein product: CASRAGILNTEAFF.

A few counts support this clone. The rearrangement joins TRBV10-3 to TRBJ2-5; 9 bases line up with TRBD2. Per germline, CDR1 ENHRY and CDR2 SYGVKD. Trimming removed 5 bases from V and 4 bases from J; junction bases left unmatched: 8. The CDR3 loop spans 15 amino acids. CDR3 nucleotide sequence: TGTGCCATCAGTAAATTAGCGGGAGAGGGAGAGACCCAGTACTTC. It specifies CAISKLAGEGETQYF.

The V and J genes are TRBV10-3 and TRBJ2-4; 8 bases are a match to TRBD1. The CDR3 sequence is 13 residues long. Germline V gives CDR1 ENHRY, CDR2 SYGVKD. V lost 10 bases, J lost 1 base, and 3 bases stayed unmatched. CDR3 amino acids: CATQGAAKNIQYF. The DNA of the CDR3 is TGTGCCACCCAGGGGGCCGCCAAAAACATTCAGTACTTC.

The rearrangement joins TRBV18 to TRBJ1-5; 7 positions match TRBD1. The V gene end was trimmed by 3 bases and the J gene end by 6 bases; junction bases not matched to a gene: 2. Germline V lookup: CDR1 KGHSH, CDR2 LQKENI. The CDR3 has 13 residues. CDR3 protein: CASSPDRVQPQHF. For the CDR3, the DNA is TGTGCCAGCTCACCCGACAGGGTTCAGCCCCAGCATTTT.

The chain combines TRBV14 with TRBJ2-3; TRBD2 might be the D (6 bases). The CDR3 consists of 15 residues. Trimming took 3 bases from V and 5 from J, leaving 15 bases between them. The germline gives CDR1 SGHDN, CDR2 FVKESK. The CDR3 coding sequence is TGTGCCAGCAGCCAGTTCGGGAGTCAGGGAGATACGCAGTATTTT. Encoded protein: CASSQFGSQGDTQYF.

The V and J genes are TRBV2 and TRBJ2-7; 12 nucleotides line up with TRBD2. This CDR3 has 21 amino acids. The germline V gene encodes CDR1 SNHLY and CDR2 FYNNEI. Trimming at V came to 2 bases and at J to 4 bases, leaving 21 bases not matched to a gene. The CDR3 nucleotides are TGTGCCAGCAGTGAACCTGCAGGGAGACTAGCGGGAGAGTCGGCGATATACGAGCAGTACTTC. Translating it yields CASSEPAGRLAGESAIYEQYF.

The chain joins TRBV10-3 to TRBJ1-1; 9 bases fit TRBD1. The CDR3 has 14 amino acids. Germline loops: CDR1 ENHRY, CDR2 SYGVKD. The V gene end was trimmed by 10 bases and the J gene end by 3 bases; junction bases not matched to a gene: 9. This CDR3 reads CATFRGTGYTEAFF. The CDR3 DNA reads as TGTGCCACCTTCCGCGGGACAGGGTACACTGAAGCTTTCTTT.

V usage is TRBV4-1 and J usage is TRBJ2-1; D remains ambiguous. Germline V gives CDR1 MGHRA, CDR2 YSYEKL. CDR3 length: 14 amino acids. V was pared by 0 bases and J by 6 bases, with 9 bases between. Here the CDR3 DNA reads TGCGCCAGCAGCCAAGATTCACCGGGCAATGAGCAGTTCTTC. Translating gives CASSQDSPGNEQFF.

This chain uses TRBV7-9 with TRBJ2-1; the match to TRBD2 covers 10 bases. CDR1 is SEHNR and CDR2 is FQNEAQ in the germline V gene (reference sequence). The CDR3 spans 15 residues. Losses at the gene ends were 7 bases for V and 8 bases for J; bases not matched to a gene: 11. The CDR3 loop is CASIPSGRGADEQFF. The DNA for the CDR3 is TGTGCCAGCATCCCCAGCGGGAGGGGTGCGGATGAGCAGTTCTTC. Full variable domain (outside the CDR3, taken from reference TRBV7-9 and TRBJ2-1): DTGVSQNPRHKITKRGQNVTFRCDPISEHNRLYWYRQTLGQGPEFLTYFQNEAQLEKSRLLSDRFSAERPKGSFSTLEIQRTEQGDSAMYLCASIPSGRGADEQFFGPGTRLTVL.

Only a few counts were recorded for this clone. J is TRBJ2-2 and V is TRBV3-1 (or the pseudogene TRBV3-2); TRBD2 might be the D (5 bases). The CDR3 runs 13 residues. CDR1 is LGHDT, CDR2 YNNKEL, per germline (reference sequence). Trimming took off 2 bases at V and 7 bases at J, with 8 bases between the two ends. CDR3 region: CASSQSGGGELFF. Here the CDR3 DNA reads TGTGCCAGCAGCCAAAGCGGCGGCGGGGAGCTGTTTTTT.

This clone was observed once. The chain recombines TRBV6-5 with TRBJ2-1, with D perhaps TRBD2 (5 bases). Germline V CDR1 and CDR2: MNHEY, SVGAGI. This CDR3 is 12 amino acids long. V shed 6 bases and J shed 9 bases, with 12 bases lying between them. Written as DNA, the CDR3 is TGTGCCAGCAGCTCCAGCGGACTTGAGCAGTTCTTC. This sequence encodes CASSSSGLEQFF.

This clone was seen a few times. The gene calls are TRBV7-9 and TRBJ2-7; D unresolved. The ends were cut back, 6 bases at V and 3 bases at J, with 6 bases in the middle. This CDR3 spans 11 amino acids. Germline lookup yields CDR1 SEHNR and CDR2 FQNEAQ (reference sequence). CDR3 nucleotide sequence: TGTGCCAGCAGTAACAACTACGAGCAGTACTTC. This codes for CASSNNYEQYF.

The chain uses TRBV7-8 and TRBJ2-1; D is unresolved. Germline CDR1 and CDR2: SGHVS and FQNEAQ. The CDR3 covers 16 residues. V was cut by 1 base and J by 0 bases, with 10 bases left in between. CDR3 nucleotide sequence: TGTGCCAGCAGCTTAGAGATTAGCCCCTCCTACAATGAGCAGTTCTTC. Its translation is CASSLEISPSYNEQFF.

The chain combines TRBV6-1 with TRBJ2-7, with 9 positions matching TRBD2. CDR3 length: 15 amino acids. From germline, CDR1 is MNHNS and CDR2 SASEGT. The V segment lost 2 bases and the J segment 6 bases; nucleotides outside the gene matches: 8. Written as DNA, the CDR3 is TGTGCCAGCAGTGAAAGGGCGGGAGGGCCTGTCGAGCAGTACTTC. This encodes CASSERAGGPVEQYF.

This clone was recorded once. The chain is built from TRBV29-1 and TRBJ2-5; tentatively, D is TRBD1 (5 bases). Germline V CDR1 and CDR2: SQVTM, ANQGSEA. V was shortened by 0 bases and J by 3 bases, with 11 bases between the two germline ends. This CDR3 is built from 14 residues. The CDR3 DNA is TGCAGCGTTGAAGATACGGGCAGGGAAGAGACCCAGTACTTC. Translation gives CSVEDTGREETQYF.

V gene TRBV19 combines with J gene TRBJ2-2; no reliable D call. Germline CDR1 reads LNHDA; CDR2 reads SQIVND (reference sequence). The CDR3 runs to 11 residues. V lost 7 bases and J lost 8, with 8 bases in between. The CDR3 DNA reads TGTGCCAGTACGGTTGCGGGGGAGCTGTTTTTT. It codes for CASTVAGELFF.

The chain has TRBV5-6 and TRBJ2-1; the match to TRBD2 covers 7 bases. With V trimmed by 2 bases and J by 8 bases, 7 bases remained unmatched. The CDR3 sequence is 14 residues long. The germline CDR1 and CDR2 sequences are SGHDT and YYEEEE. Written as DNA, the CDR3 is TGTGCCAGCAGCTTTGGACCTGGGAGGGATGAGCAGTTCTTC. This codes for CASSFGPGRDEQFF.

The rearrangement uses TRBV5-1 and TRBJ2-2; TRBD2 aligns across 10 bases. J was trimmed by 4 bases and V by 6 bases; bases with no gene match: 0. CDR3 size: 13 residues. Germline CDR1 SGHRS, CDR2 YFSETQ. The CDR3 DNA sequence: TGCGCCAGCACTAGCGGGAGCACCGGGGAGCTGTTTTTT. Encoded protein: CASTSGSTGELFF.

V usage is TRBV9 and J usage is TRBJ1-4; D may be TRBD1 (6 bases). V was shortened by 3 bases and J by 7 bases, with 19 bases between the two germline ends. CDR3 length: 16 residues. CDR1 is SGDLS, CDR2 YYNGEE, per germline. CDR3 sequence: CASSDKFGTKTEKLFF. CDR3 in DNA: TGTGCCAGCAGCGATAAGTTTGGGACAAAAACTGAAAAACTGTTTTTT.

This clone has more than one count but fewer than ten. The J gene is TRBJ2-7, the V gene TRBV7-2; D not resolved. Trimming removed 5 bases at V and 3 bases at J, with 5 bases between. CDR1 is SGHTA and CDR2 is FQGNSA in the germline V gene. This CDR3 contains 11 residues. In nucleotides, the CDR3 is TGTGCCAGCAGCGCCTACTACGAGCAGTACTTC. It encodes CASSAYYEQYF.

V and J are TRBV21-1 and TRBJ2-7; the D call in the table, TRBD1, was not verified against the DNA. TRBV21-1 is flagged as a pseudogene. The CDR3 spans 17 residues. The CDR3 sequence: CASSKSESGTSSYEQYF. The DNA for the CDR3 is TGTGCCAGCAGCAAAAGCGAATCCGGGACATCCTCCTACGAGCAGTACTTC.

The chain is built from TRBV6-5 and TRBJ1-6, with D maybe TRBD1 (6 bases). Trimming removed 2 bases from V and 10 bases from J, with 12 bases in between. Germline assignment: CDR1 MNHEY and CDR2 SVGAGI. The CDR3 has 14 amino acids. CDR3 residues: CASSYGGGQSPLHF. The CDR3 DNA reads TGTGCCAGCAGTTACGGGGGGGGCCAGTCACCCCTCCACTTT.

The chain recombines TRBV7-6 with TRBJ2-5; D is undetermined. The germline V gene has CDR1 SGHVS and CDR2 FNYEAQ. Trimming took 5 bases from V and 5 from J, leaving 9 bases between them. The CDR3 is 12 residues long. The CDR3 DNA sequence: TGTGCCAGCAGCCACTCTTACGAGACCCAGTACTTC. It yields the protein CASSHSYETQYF.

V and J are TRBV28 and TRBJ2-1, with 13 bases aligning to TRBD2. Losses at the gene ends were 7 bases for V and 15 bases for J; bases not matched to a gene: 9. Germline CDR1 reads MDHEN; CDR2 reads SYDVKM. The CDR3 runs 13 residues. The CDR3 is CASTSQLAGGRFF. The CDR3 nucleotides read TGTGCCAGCACCTCCCAACTAGCGGGGGGGCGGTTCTTC.

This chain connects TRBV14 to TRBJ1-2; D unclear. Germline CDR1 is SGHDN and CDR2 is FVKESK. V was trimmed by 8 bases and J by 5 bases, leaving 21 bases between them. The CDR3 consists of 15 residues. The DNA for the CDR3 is TGTGCCAGCGCCCCTAACGCCAGACTATTTTATGGCTACACCTTC. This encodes CASAPNARLFYGYTF. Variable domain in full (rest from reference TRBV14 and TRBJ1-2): EAGVTQFPSHSVIEKGQTVTLRCDPISGHDNLYWYRRVMGKEIKFLLHFVKESKQDESGMPNNRFLAERTGGTYSTLKVQPAELEDSGVYFCASAPNARLFYGYTFGSGTRLTVV.

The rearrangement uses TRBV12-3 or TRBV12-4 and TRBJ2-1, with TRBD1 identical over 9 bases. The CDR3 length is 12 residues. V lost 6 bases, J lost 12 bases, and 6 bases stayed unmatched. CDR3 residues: CASRRTGGWQFF. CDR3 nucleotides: TGTGCCAGCAGACGCACAGGGGGCTGGCAGTTCTTC.